This T cell receptor beta chain is from a study of regulatory T cells in long-lasting Graves disease. The authors built TCR beta libraries using iRepertoire HTBI primers and Arm-PCR of CDR3 regions. TCRdb itself ran the multiplex PCR reads through MiXCR, one entry per CDR3 protein. This sample carries around 420,000 distinct CDR3 sequences, approximately 15% of them seen once, and the ten largest clones take approximately 8%. This clonotype occurred many times. Time point indicated: newly diagnosed GD, antithyroid drugs for less than 3 months. PBMCs provided the RNA from which the TCR library was made. This CDR3 comprises 14 residues. Per the germline V gene, CDR1 is DFQATT and CDR2 is SNEGSKA (reference sequence). The ends were cut back, 1 base at V and 5 bases at J, with 15 bases in the middle. These data also formed part of another study, on T cells in Graves' hyperthyroidism and ophthalmopathy.

Sequenced here: peripheral blood mononuclear cells (PBMCs), sampled at new diagnosis, from a patient treated with antithyroid drugs. The receptor comes from a woman aged 40 to 55 with Graves disease. V gene TRBV20-1 combines with J gene TRBJ2-7; a possible D gene is TRBD1 (5 bases). The CDR3 sequence: CSARGGRAGHEQYF. The CDR3 nucleotides read TGCAGTGCTAGAGGGGGCAGGGCTGGCCACGAGCAGTACTTC.